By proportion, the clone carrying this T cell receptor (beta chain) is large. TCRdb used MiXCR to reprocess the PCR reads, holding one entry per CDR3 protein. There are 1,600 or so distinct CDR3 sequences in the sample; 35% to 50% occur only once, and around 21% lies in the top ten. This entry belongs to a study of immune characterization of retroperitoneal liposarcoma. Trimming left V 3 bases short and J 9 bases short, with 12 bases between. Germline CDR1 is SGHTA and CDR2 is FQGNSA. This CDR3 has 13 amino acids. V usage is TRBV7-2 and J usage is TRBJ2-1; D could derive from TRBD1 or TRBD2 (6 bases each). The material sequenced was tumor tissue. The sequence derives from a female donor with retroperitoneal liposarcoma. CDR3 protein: CASSFNGGFEQFF. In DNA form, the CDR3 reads TGTGCCAGCAGCTTTAACGGGGGCTTTGAGCAGTTCTTC. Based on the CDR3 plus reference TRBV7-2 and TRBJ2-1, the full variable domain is GAGVSQSPSNKVTEKGKDVELRCDPISGHTALYWYRQSLGQGLEFLIYFQGNSAPDKSGLPSDRFSAERTGGSVSTLTIQRTQQEDSAVYLCASSFNGGFEQFFGPGTRLTVL.